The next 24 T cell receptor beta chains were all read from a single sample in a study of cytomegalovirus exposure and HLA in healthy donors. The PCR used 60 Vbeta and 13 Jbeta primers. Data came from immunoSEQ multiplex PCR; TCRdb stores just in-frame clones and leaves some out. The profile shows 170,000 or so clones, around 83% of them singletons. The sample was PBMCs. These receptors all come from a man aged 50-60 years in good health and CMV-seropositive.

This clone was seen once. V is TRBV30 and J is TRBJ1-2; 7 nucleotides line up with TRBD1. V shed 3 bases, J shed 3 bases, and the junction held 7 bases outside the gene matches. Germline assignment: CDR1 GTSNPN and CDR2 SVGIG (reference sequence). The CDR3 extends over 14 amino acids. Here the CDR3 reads CAWSEQGFDYGYTF. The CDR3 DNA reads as TGTGCCTGGAGCGAACAGGGGTTTGACTATGGCTACACCTTC.

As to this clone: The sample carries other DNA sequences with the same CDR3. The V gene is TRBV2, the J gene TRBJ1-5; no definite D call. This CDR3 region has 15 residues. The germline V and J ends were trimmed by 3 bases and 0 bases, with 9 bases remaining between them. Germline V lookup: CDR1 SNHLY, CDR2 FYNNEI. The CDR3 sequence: CASSDRSYSNQPQHF. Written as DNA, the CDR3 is TGTGCCAGCAGTGATAGGAGTTATAGCAATCAGCCCCAGCATTTT.

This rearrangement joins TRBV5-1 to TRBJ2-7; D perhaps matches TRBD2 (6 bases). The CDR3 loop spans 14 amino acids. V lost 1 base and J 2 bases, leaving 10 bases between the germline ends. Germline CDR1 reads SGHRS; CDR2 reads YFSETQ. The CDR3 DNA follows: TGCGCCAGCAGCTTGATGCGGGGACCCTACGAGCAGTACTTC. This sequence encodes CASSLMRGPYEQYF.

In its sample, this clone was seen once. CDR3 nucleotide sequence: TGTGCCAGTAGGATCGGGACAGCGGTAGGGAATGAGCAGTTCTTC. Translation gives CASRIGTAVGNEQFF. J is TRBJ2-1 and V is TRBV19; the match to TRBD1 covers 7 bases. Per germline, CDR1 LNHDA and CDR2 SQIVND (reference sequence). CDR3 length equals 15 residues. V shed 6 bases and J 7 bases; nucleotides not matched to a gene: 12.

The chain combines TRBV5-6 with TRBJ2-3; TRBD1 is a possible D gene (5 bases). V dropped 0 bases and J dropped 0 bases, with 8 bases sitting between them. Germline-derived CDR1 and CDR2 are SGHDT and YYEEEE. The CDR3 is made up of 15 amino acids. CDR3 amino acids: CASSLVGASTDTQYF. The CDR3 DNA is TGTGCCAGCAGCTTGGTAGGGGCGAGCACAGATACGCAGTATTTT.

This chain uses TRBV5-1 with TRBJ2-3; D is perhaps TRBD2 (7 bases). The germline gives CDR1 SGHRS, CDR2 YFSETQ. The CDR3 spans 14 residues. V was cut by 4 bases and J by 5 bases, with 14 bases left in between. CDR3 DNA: TGCGCCAGCAGCGGAGGGGGGGCCCAAGATACGCAGTATTTT. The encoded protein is CASSGGGAQDTQYF. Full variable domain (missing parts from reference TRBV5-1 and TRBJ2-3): KAGVTQTPRYLIKTRGQQVTLSCSPISGHRSVSWYQQTPGQGLQFLFEYFSETQRNKGNFPGRFSGRQFSNSRSEMNVSTLELGDSALYLCASSGGGAQDTQYFGPGTRLTVL.

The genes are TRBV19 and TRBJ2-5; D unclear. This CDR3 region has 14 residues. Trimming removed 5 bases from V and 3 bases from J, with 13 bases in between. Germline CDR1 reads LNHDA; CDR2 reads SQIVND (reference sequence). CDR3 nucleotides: TGTGCCAGTAGTCCTGGTACCCGGGAAGAGACCCAGTACTTC. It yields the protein CASSPGTREETQYF.

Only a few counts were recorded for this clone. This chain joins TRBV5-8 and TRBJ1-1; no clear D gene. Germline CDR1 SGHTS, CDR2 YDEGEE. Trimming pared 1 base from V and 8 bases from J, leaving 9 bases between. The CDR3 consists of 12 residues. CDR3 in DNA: TGTGCCAGCAGCTTGAGGCAGGTCGAAGCTTTCTTT. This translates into CASSLRQVEAFF. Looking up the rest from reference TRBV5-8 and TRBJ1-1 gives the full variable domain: EAGVTQSPTHLIKTRGQQATLRCSPISGHTSVYWYQQALGLGLQFLLWYDEGEERNRGNFPPRFSGRQFPNYSSELNVNALELEDSALYLCASSLRQVEAFFGQGTRLTVV.

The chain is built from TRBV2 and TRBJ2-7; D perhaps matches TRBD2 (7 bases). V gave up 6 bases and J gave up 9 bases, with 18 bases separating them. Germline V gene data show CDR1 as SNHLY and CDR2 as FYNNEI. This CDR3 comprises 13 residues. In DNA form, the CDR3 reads TGTGCCAGCAGCGTAGTGAAGGGAGGGGGGCAGTACGTC. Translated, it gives CASSVVKGGGQYV.

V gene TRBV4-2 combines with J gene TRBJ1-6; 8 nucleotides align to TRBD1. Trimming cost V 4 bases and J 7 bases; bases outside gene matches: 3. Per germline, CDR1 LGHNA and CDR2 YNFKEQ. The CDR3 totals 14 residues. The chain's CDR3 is CASSRTGLNSPLHF. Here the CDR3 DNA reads TGTGCCAGCAGCCGGACAGGGTTGAATTCACCCCTCCACTTT.

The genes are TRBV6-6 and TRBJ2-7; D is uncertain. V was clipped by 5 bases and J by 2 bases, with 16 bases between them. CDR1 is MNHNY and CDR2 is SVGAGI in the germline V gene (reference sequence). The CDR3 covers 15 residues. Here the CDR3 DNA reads TGTGCCAGCAGTACAGACGGCGCCCAGACCTACGAGCAGTACTTC. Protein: CASSTDGAQTYEQYF.

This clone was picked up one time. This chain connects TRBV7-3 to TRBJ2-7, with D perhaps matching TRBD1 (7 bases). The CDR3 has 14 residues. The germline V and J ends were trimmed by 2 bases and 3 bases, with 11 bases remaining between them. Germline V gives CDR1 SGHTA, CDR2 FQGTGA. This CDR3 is CASSLGGTDYEQYV. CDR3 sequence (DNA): TGTGCCAGCAGCTTAGGGGGGACAGACTACGAGCAGTACGTC.

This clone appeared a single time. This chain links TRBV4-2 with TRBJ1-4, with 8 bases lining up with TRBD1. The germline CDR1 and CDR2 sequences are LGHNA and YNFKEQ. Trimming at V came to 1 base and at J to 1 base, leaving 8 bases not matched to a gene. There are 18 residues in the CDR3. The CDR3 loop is CASSQADRGLLTNEKLFF. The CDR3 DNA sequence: TGTGCCAGCAGCCAAGCCGACAGGGGACTACTAACTAATGAAAAACTGTTTTTT.

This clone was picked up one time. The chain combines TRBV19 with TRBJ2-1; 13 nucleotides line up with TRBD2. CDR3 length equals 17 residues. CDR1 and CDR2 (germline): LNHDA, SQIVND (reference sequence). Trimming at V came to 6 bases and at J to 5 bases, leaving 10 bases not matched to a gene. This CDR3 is CASRLGKGLAGHNEQFF. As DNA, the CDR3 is TGTGCCAGTAGATTGGGGAAGGGACTAGCGGGACACAATGAGCAGTTCTTC.

The CDR3 nucleotides read TGTGCCAGCAGTTTATCCGGGACAGGGATTACCAACTATGGCTACACCTTC. It codes for CASSLSGTGITNYGYTF. The chain is built from TRBV27 and TRBJ1-2, with 9 nucleotides matching TRBD1. CDR1 and CDR2 from the germline V gene are MNHEY and SMNVEV (reference sequence). V lost 0 bases and J lost 2; bases outside the gene matches: 7. This CDR3 spans 17 amino acids.

The CDR3 DNA is TGCGCCAGCAGCCAAGAGCAGGGGGTGGGAGAGCAGTACTTC. Amino acids: CASSQEQGVGEQYF. V usage is TRBV4-1 and J usage is TRBJ2-7; 7 bases agree with TRBD1. Per the germline V gene, CDR1 is MGHRA and CDR2 is YSYEKL. The CDR3 totals 14 residues. The trim removed 0 bases at V and 7 bases at J, leaving 6 bases unmatched.

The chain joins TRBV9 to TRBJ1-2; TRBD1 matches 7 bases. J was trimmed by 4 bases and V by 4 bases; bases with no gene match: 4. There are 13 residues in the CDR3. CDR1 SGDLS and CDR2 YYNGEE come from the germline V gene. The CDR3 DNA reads TGTGCCAGCAGCCTCAGGGGGATCTATGGCTACACCTTC. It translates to CASSLRGIYGYTF.

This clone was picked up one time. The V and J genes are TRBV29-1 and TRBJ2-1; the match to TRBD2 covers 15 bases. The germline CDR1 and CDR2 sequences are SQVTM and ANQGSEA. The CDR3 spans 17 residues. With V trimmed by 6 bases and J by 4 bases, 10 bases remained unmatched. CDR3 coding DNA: TGCAGCGTCCGAGGACTAGCGGGGGGGCAGTCTTACAATGAGCAGTTCTTC. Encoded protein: CSVRGLAGGQSYNEQFF.

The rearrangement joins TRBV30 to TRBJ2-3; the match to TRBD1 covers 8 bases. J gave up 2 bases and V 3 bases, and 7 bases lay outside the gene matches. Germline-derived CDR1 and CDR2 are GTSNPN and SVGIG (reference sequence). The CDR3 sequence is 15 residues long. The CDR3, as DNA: TGTGCCTGGAGGTCTTGGACAGGGAACACAGATACGCAGTATTTT. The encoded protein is CAWRSWTGNTDTQYF.

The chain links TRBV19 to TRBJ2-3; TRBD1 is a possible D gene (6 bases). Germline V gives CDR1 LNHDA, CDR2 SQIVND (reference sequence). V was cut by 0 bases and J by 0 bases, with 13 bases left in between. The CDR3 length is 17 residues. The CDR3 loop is CASSIDTDRSSTDTQYF. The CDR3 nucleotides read TGTGCCAGTAGTATAGATACCGACAGGTCGAGCACAGATACGCAGTATTTT.

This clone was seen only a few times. The CDR3 here is CASSLYAGGAQSSYNEQFF. The CDR3, as DNA: TGTGCCAGCAGCTTATACGCCGGGGGGGCCCAGAGCTCCTACAATGAGCAGTTCTTC. The V call is TRBV11-2, the J call TRBJ2-1, with 8 bases fitting TRBD2. Germline lookup yields CDR1 SGHAT and CDR2 FQNNGV. The CDR3 spans 19 residues. Trimming at V came to 2 bases and at J to 0 bases, leaving 12 bases not matched to a gene.

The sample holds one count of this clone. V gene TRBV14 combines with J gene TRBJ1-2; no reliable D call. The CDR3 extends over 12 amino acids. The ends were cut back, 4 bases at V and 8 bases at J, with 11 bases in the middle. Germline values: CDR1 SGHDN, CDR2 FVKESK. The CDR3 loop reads CASSPLRGGYTF. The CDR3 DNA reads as TGTGCCAGCAGCCCCCTGAGAGGCGGCTACACCTTC.

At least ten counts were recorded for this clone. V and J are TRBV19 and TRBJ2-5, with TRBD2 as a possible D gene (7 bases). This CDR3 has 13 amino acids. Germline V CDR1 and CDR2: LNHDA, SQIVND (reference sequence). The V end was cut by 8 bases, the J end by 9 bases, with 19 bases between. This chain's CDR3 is CASSDLGGEAQYF. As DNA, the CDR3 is TGTGCCAGTTCTGACTTAGGGGGGGAGGCCCAGTACTTC.

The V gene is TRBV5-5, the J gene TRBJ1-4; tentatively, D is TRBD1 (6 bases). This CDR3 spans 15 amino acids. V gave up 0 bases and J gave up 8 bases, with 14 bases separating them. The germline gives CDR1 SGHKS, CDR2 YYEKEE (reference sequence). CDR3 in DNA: TGTGCCAGCAGCTTGGAGGCTGGGACATTCGAAAAACTGTTTTTT. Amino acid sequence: CASSLEAGTFEKLFF.